The clone carrying this T cell receptor beta chain was found a few times. Its target is not known. Peripheral blood was drawn, ten milliliters per donor. Through a sample-barcoded 5' primer and a J-beta primer mix, a second PCR was run for roughly 6 to 12 cycles. TCRdb itself ran the 5' RACE reads through MiXCR, one entry per CDR3 protein. Found here are about 1.7 million distinct CDR3 sequences, over 25% of them singletons; the top ten hold 6.5% to 8.5%. The ends were cut back, 5 bases at V and 0 bases at J, with 14 bases in the middle. The CDR3 extends over 16 amino acids. Germline assignment: CDR1 MNHEY and CDR2 SMNVEV (reference sequence). This sample is part of a study of blood T cells in healthy people across ages. Findings of the study overall: More naive CD4+ cells and higher diversity marked long-lived donors relative to aged donors. Older age coincided with a roughly linear decline in TCR beta diversity per million T cells.

The chain couples TRBV27 to TRBJ2-1; possible D gene TRBD2, 5 bases. The sequence derives from a woman aged 25 to 39 in good health. Material for sequencing was blood. DNA of the CDR3: TGTGCCAGCAGTCCGGAGGCATGGAGCTCCTACAATGAGCAGTTCTTC. Translated, it gives CASSPEAWSSYNEQFF.